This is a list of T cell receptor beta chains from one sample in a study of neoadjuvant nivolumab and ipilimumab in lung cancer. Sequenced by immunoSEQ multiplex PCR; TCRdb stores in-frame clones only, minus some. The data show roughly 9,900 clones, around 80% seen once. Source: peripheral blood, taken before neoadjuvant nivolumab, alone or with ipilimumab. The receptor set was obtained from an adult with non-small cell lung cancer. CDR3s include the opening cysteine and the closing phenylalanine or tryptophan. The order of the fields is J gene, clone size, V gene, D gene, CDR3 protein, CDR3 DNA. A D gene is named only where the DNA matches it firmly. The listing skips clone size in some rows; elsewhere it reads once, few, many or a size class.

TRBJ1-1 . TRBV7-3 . CASSQTGNTEAFF TGTGCCAGCAGCCAGACAGGGAACACTGAAGCTTTCTTT
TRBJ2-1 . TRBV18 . CASSGGIPYADEQFF TGTGCCAGCTCGGGGGGAATTCCCTACGCCGATGAGCAGTTCTTC
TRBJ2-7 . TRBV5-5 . CASSLAWGADYEQYF TGTGCCAGCAGCTTGGCGTGGGGGGCTGACTACGAGCAGTACTTC
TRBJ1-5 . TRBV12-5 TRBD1 CASGRGDREGQPQHF TGTGCTAGTGGCCGGGGGGACAGGGAGGGTCAGCCCCAGCATTTT
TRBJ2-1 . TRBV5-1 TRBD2 CASSLELAGRGNEQFF TGCGCCAGCAGCTTGGAACTAGCGGGTCGGGGCAATGAGCAGTTCTTC
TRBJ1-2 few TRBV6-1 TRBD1 CASSAQAGTGGGYGYTF TGTGCCAGCAGTGCTCAAGCCGGGACAGGGGGCGGGTATGGCTACACCTTC
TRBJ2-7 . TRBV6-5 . CASSYSSGGSSYEQYF TGTGCCAGCAGTTACAGTAGCGGCGGAAGCTCCTACGAGCAGTACTTC
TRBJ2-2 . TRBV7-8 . CASSLSGPGELFF TGTGCCAGCAGCTTGTCGGGGCCCGGGGAGCTGTTTTTT
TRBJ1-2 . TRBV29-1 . CSVGRGALANYGYTF TGCAGCGTTGGTAGGGGGGCGCTAGCTAACTATGGCTACACCTTC
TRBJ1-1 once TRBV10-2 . CASSTIGGVMNTEAFF TGCGCCAGCAGCACAATAGGGGGGGTTATGAACACTGAAGCTTTCTTT
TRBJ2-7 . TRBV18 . CASSPGDNGRASSYEQYF TGTGCCAGCTCACCAGGTGATAACGGCAGGGCCTCGTCCTACGAGCAGTACTTC
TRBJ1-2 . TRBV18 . CASSPTGGGANYGYTF TGTGCCAGCTCACCAACCGGGGGGGGAGCTAACTATGGCTACACCTTC
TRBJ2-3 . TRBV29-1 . CSVIRSVNTDTQYF TGCAGCGTTATACGAAGCGTGAACACAGATACGCAGTATTTT
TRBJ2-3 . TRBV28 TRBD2 CASSQLAQVGDTQYF TGTGCCAGCAGTCAACTAGCGCAAGTGGGAGATACGCAGTATTTT
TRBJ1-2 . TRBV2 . CASKGRDGNHPNYGYTF TGTGCGAGCAAGGGAAGGGACGGCAACCATCCTAACTATGGCTACACCTTC
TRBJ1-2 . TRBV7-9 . CASSPTNYGYTF TGTGCCAGCAGCCCAACAAACTATGGCTACACCTTC
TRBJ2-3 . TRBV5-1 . CASSLAQRQGLADTQYF TGCGCCAGCAGCTTGGCCCAACGGCAGGGACTCGCAGATACGCAGTATTTT
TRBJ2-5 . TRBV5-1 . CASSLEAGLKETQYF TGCGCCAGCAGCTTGGAGGCAGGGTTAAAAGAGACCCAGTACTTC
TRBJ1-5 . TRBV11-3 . CASARGDQPQHF TGTGCCAGTGCTCGGGGGGATCAGCCCCAGCATTTT
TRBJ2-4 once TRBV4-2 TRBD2 CASSQGGASGNLAKNIQYF TGTGCCAGCAGCCAGGGAGGGGCTAGCGGGAACCTAGCCAAAAACATTCAGTACTTC
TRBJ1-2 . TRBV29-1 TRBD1 CSFQGGTRTGYTF TGCAGCTTCCAGGGGGGCACTAGGACTGGCTACACCTTC
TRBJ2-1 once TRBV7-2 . CASSLVLEGANEQFF TGTGCCAGCAGCTTAGTCTTGGAGGGAGCCAATGAGCAGTTCTTC
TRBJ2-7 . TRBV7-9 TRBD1 CASSLVQGASYEQYF TGTGCCAGCAGCTTAGTCCAGGGGGCGTCCTACGAGCAGTACTTC
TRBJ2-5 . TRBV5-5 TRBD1 CASSFRTGVEETQYF TGTGCCAGCAGCTTCCGGACAGGAGTAGAGGAGACCCAGTACTTC
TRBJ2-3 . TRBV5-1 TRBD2 CASSFLPGTSGVTDTQYF TGCGCCAGCAGCTTTCTCCCGGGGACTAGCGGTGTCACAGATACGCAGTATTTT
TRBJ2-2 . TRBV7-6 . CASSLGTGELFF TGTGCCAGCAGCCTCGGGACCGGGGAGCTGTTTTTT
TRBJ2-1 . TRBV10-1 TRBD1 CASSGGQGGEQFF TGCGCCAGCAGTGGGGGACAGGGGGGTGAGCAGTTCTTC
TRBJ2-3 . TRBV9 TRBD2 CASSVAWSSGSMGNTQYF TGTGCCAGCAGCGTAGCGTGGTCAAGCGGGAGTATGGGAAATACGCAGTATTTT
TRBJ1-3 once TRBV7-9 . CASRHDTLSGNTIYF TGTGCCAGCAGGCACGACACCCTCTCTGGAAACACCATATATTTT
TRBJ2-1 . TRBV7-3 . CASSFSGHNEQFF TGTGCCAGCAGCTTCTCTGGACATAATGAGCAGTTCTTC
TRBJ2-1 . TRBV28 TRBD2 CASSLGGTSSYNEQFF TGTGCCAGCAGCCTCGGGGGGACTAGCTCCTACAATGAGCAGTTCTTC
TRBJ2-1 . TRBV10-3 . CAISENRDREQFF TGTGCCATCAGTGAGAACAGGGATCGTGAGCAGTTCTTC
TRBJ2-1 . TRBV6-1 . CASMSNGLLGNEQFF TGTGCCAGCATGTCAAACGGCCTCCTCGGGAATGAGCAGTTCTTC
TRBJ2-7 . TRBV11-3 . CASSSINRDHEQYF TGTGCCAGCAGCTCCATCAACAGGGATCACGAGCAGTACTTC
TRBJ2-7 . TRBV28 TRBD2 CASSFTGLAGGPFYEQYF TGTGCCAGCAGTTTTACCGGACTAGCGGGAGGGCCCTTCTACGAGCAGTACTTC
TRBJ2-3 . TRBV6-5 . CASSYGSSGSTDTQYF TGTGCCAGCAGTTACGGGTCTTCAGGGAGCACAGATACGCAGTATTTT
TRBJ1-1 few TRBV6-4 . CASSDGTHTEAFF TGTGCCAGCAGTGACGGGACGCACACTGAAGCTTTCTTT
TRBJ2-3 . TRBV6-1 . CASSEDAGSTDTQYF TGTGCCAGCAGTGAAGATGCGGGTAGCACAGATACGCAGTATTTT
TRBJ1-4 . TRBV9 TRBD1 CASSGTGSNEKLFF TGTGCCAGCAGCGGGACAGGGAGTAATGAAAAACTGTTTTTT
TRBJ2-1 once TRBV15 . CATSSNWGGTLTYNEQFF TGTGCCACCAGCAGCAACTGGGGAGGTACCTTGACGTACAATGAGCAGTTCTTC
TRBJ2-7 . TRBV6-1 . CASGSALSYEQYF TGTGCCTCGGGAAGCGCTCTGTCCTACGAGCAGTACTTC
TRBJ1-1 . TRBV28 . CASSLLGGATEAFF TGTGCCAGCAGTTTATTGGGCGGGGCCACTGAAGCTTTCTTT
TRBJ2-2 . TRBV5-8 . CASSLGLRDTGELFF TGTGCCAGCAGCTTGGGACTCAGGGACACCGGGGAGCTGTTTTTT
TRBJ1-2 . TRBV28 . CASSSGAPESNYGYTF TGTGCCAGCAGTTCGGGGGCCCCCGAGTCTAACTATGGCTACACCTTC
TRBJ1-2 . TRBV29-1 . CSVEDLGGGDGYTF TGCAGCGTTGAAGATCTAGGAGGGGGGGATGGCTACACCTTC
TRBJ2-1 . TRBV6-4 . CASSPTGGGNEQFF TGTGCCAGCAGTCCAACGGGTGGAGGCAATGAGCAGTTCTTC